This T cell receptor beta chain was profiled in a study of patients and donors after allogeneic stem cell transplantation. Germline CDR1 and CDR2: SGHTA and FQGNSA. There are 15 residues in the CDR3. After removal of 1 base from V and 3 bases from J, the junction contained 6 bases not matched to a gene. TCRdb reprocessed the RT-PCR reads via MiXCR and lists one record per CDR3 protein. This sample has about a million distinct CDR3 sequences, with around 17% found just once. This clonotype was counted many times. The V and J genes are TRBV7-2 and TRBJ2-7; 7 nucleotides agree with TRBD1. The clonotype originates from a human donor who was either an allogeneic HSCT recipient or a stem cell or donor lymphocyte infusion donor (not recorded which). It is not recorded whose cells these are; they may come from a transplant donor. The sequencing sample was made of blood, either unsorted or a sorted T cell fraction (not recorded which). The CDR3 sequence is CASSLEGQRFYEQYF. In DNA, the CDR3 is TGTGCCAGCAGCTTAGAGGGACAGAGGTTCTACGAGCAGTACTTC.